This T cell receptor beta chain was retrieved from a study of cytomegalovirus exposure and HLA in healthy donors. Looking at the study overall: Unique TCR beta sequences numbering approximately 120 million came from 190 million or so T cells in an earlier analysis.

Findings and limits, study-wide: A later analysis showed that HLA-associated TCR beta chains had undergone more clonal expansion than equally common others. Evidence from a later analysis indicated that most CMV-associated TCR beta chains looked HLA-restricted. An apparent linkage of common viral pathogens to several of the most significant clusters emerged in a later analysis.

Trimming pared 5 bases from V and 8 bases from J, leaving 10 bases between. CDR1 and CDR2 (germline): SEHNR, FQNEAQ (reference sequence). The CDR3 is 12 residues long. Turning to this clone: What it binds is not known.

PCR used 60 Vbeta primers and 13 Jbeta primers. TCRdb's copy holds only in-frame clones and misses some; the assay was immunoSEQ multiplex PCR. This sample has about 160,000 clones; 65% to 90% occur once, and the top ten carry roughly a tenth. The receptor was derived from a man in his forties or fifties in good health and CMV-seropositive. This chain uses TRBV7-9 with TRBJ2-1; the D gene is possibly TRBD1 (5 bases). Sample: PBMCs. The CDR3 loop reads CASSIRVDEQFF. The CDR3, as DNA: TGTGCCAGCAGCATCAGGGTGGATGAGCAGTTCTTC.